This entry features one TCR beta chain sequence. No antigen is known for it. Sampling times: baseline, cycle 4 day 1, cycle 7 day 1. The data are from a study of OX40 agonist ivuxolimab in advanced cancers. Study-wide background: Melanoma, hepatocellular carcinoma, head and neck or renal cell cancer occurred in dose-escalation patients.

Germline loops: CDR1 MDHEN, CDR2 SYDVKM. V was pared by 6 bases and J by 9 bases, with 8 bases of the junction left unmatched. The CDR3 contains 13 residues. Profiling relied on immunoSEQ multiplex PCR, and the TCRdb table lists in-frame clones only, not all of them. Of tens of thousands of clones listed, roughly 92% were seen once; the top ten hold 18%. The study, taken as a whole, reports: Nonresponders, in some cases, also had low normalized T-cell clonal expansion. The CD4+ and CD8+ T cells in the blood had expanded clonally by week 6 at 0.1 to 3.0 mg/kg.

V usage is TRBV28 and J usage is TRBJ1-5; 7 bases are shared with TRBD1. The clonotype originates from an adult with an advanced solid tumor such as melanoma, head and neck, liver or kidney cancer. The material was CD4+ or CD8+ T cells sorted from blood, obtained in a trial of the OX40 agonist ivuxolimab. The CDR3 DNA sequence: TGTGCCAGCAGGGGGGACAGCCTAAGGCCCCAGCATTTT. This sequence encodes CASRGDSLRPQHF.